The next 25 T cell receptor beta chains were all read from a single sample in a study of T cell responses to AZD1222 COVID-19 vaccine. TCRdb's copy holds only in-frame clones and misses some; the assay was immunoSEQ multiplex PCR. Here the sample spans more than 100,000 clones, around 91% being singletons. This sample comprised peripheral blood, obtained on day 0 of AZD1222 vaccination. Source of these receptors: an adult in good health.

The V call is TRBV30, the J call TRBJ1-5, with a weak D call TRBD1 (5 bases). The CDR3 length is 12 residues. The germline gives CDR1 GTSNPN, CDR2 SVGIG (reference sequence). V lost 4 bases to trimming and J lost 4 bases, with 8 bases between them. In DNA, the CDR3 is TGTGCCTGGAACCAGGGAAATCAGCCCCAGCATTTT. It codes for CAWNQGNQPQHF.

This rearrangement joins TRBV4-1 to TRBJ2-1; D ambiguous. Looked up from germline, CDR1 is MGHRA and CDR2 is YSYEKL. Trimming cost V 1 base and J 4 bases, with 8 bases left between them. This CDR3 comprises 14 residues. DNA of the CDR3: TGCGCCAGCAGCCAAGGAGGCCAATACAATGAGCAGTTCTTC. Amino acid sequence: CASSQGGQYNEQFF.

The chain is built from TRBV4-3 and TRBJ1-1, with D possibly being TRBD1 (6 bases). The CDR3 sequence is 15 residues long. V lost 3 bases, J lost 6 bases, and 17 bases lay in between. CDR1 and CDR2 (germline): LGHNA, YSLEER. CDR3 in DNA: TGCGCCAGCAGCCAGAGTCCAGGGGTACTACCTGAAGCTTTCTTT. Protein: CASSQSPGVLPEAFF.

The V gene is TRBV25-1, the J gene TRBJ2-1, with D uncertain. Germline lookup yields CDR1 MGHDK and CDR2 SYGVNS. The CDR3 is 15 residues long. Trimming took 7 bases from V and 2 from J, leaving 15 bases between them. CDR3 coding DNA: TGTGCCAGCAACTGGGTCATAATCCCCTACAATGAGCAGTTCTTC. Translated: CASNWVIIPYNEQFF.

The CDR3 reads CASSVDRFTDTQYF. The CDR3 region has the DNA TGTGCCAGCAGTGTGGACCGTTTCACAGATACGCAGTATTTT. The chain links TRBV27 to TRBJ2-3; no reliable D call. CDR3 length: 14 amino acids. CDR1 MNHEY and CDR2 SMNVEV come from the germline V gene (reference sequence). Trimming removed 5 bases at V and 2 bases at J, with 11 bases between.

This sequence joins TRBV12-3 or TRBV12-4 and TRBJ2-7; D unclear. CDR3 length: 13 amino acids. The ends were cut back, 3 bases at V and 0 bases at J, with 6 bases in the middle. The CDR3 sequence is CASSLLGSYEQYF. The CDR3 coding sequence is TGTGCCAGCAGTTTGCTAGGCTCCTACGAGCAGTACTTC.

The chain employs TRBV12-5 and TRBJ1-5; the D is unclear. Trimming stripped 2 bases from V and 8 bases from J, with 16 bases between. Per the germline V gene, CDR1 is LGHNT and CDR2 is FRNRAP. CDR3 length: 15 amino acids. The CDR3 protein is CASGLPPGPGEPQHF. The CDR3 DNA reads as TGTGCTAGTGGTTTGCCCCCAGGCCCCGGGGAGCCCCAGCATTTT.

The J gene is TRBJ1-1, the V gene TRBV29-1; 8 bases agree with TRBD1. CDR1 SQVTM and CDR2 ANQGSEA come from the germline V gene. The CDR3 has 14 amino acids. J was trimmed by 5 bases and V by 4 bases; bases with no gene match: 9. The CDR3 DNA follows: TGCAGCGTTGGTGGGAGACAGGGGTTGACTGAAGCTTTCTTT. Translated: CSVGGRQGLTEAFF.

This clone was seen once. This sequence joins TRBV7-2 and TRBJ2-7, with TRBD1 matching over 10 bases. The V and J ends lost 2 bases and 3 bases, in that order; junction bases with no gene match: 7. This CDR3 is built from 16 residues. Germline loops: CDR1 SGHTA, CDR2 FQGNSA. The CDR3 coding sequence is TGTGCCAGCAGCTTAAGGGGACAGGGGTTGGACTACGAGCAGTACTTC. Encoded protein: CASSLRGQGLDYEQYF.

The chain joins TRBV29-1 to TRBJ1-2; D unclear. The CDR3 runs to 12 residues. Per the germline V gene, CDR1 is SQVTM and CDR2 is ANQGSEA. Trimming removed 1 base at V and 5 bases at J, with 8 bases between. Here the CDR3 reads CSVEGLGYGYTF. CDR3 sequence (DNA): TGCAGCGTTGAAGGGCTCGGGTATGGCTACACCTTC.

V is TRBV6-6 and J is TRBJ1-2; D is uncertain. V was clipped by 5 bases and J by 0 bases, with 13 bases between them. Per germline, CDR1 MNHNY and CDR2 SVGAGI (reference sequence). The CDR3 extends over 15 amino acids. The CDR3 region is CASSPLTTANYGYTF. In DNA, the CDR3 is TGTGCCAGCAGTCCTTTAACTACAGCTAACTATGGCTACACCTTC.

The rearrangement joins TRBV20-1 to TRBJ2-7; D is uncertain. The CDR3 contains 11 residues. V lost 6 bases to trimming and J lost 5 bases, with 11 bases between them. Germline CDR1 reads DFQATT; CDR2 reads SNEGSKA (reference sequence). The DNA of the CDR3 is TGCAGTGCCCGAACTGGGAACGAGCAGTACTTC. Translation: CSARTGNEQYF.

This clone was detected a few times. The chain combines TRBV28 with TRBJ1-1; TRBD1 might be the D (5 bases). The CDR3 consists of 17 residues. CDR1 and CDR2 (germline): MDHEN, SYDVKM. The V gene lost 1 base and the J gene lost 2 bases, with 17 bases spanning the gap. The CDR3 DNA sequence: TGTGCCAGCAGTTTATTTTTTTATCGCACAGGAAACACTGAAGCTTTCTTT. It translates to CASSLFFYRTGNTEAFF.

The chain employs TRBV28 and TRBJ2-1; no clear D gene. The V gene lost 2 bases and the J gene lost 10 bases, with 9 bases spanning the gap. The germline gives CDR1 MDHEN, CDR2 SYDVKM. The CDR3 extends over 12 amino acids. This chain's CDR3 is CASSLRGTEQFF. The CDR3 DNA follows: TGTGCCAGCAGTTTAAGAGGAACAGAGCAGTTCTTC.

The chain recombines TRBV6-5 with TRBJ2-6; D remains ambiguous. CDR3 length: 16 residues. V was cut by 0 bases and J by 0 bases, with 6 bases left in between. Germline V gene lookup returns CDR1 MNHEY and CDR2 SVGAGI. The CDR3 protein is CASSYSLSSGANVLTF. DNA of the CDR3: TGTGCCAGCAGTTACTCTTTAAGCTCTGGGGCCAACGTCCTGACTTTC.

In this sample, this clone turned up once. The CDR3 nucleotides read TGTGCCAGCAGCCAAGAGGAGTTTTCGGAGACCCAGTACTTC. This sequence encodes CASSQEEFSETQYF. The rearrangement links TRBV3-1 (or the pseudogene TRBV3-2) to TRBJ2-5; D remains ambiguous. This CDR3 region has 14 residues. CDR1 and CDR2 (germline): LGHDT, YNNKEL (reference sequence). V lost 0 bases, J lost 5 bases, and 10 bases lay in between.

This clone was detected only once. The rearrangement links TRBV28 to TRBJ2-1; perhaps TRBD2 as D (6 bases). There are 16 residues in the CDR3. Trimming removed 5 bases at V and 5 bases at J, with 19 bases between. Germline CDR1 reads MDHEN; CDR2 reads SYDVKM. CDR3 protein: CASSPGGLAPNNEQFF. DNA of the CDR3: TGTGCCAGCAGTCCCGGAGGGCTAGCGCCCAACAATGAGCAGTTCTTC. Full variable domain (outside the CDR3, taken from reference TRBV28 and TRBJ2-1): DVKVTQSSRYLVKRTGEKVFLECVQDMDHENMFWYRQDPGLGLRLIYFSYDVKMKEKGDIPEGYSVSREKKERFSLILESASTNQTSMYLCASSPGGLAPNNEQFFGPGTRLTVL.

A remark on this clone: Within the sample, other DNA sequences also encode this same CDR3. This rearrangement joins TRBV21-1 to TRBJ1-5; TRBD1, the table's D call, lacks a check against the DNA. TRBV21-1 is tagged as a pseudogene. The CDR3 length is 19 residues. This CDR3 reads CASSKVGISRGKDNQPQHF. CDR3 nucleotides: TGTGCCAGCAGCAAAGTGGGGATCTCGAGGGGGAAAGACAATCAGCCCCAGCATTTT.

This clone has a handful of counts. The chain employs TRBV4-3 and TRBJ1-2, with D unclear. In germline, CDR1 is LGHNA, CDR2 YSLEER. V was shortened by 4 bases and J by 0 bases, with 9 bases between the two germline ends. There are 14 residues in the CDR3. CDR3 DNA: TGCGCCAGCAGCCCGACACGCACTAACTATGGCTACACCTTC. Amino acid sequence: CASSPTRTNYGYTF.

The CDR3 DNA reads TGTGCCAGCAGCGAAGGTTGGGGAAACACCATATATTTT. It encodes CASSEGWGNTIYF. V gene TRBV7-9 combines with J gene TRBJ1-3, with no clear D. Per germline, CDR1 SEHNR and CDR2 FQNEAQ (reference sequence). Trimming pared 5 bases from V and 4 bases from J, leaving 9 bases between. The CDR3 totals 13 residues.

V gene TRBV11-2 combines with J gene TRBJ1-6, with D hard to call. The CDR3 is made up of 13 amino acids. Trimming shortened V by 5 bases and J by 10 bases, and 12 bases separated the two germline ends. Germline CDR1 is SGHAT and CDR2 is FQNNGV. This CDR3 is CASSLDWASPLHF. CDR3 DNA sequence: TGTGCCAGCAGCCTTGACTGGGCCTCACCCCTCCACTTT.

This CDR3 is CASRKVAKNIQYF. In nucleotides, the CDR3 is TGTGCCAGCAGAAAGGTCGCGAAAAACATTCAGTACTTC. The rearrangement links TRBV21-1 to TRBJ2-4. TRBV21-1 corresponds to a pseudogene. The CDR3 contains 13 residues.

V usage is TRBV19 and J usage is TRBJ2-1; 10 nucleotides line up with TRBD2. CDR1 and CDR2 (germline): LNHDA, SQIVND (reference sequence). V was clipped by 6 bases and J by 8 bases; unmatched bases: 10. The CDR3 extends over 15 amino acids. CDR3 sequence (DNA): TGTGCCAGTAGGAAAGAAGCGGGAGGGGGCTATGAGCAGTTCTTC. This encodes CASRKEAGGGYEQFF.

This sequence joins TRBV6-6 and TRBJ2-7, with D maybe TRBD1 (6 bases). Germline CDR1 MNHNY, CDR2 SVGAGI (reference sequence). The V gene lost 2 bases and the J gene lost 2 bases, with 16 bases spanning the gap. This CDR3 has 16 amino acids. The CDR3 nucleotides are TGTGCCAGCAGTTACCGGGACACACTTTCAGCCTACGAGCAGTACTTC. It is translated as CASSYRDTLSAYEQYF.

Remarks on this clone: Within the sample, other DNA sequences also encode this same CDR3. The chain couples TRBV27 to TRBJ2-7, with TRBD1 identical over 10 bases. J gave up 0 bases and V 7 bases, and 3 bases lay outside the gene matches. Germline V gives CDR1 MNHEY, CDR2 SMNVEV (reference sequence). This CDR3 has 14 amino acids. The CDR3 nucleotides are TGTGCCAGCACTCGGACAGGGGGCTCCTACGAGCAGTACTTC. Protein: CASTRTGGSYEQYF.